One sample yielded the 10 T cell receptor beta chains listed below, sequenced in a study of early T cells in non-severe SARS-CoV-2 infection. From the 5' RACE reads, TCRdb called clonotypes with MiXCR, one entry per CDR3 protein. The table records around 45,000 distinct CDR3 sequences, about 4% of them present only once. Sequenced sample: whole blood. The receptors come from an adult who was a healthcare worker with PCR-confirmed SARS-CoV-2 infection or an uninfected control (not recorded which).

This chain connects TRBV7-9 to TRBJ2-7; 9 nucleotides agree with TRBD1. The CDR3 totals 15 residues. J lost 5 bases, V lost 5 bases, and 10 bases had no gene match. From germline, CDR1 is SEHNR and CDR2 FQNEAQ (reference sequence). CDR3 residues: CASSLSGQGTHEQYF. The CDR3 DNA is TGTGCCAGCAGCCTATCGGGACAGGGCACCCACGAGCAGTACTTC.

This clonotype was counted many times. The chain links TRBV5-6 to TRBJ2-7; no reliable D call. V was trimmed by 2 bases and J by 0 bases, leaving 12 bases between them. In germline, CDR1 is SGHDT, CDR2 YYEEEE. The CDR3 is 15 residues long. The CDR3: CASSLTDLSSYEQYF. The DNA for the CDR3 is TGTGCCAGCAGCTTAACGGATCTGAGCTCCTACGAGCAGTACTTC.

This clonotype was observed many times. CDR3 protein: CASSQLQGGRGYTF. CDR3 DNA: TGTGCCAGCAGCCAATTACAGGGGGGTCGTGGCTACACCTTC. The chain links TRBV3-1 to TRBJ1-2, with 8 positions matching TRBD1. This CDR3 is built from 14 residues. In germline, CDR1 is LGHDT, CDR2 YNNKEL (reference sequence). The V and J ends lost 2 bases and 7 bases, in that order; junction bases with no gene match: 6.

In its sample, this clonotype was seen many times. This rearrangement joins TRBV7-3 to TRBJ2-2; D may be TRBD1 (5 bases). CDR3 length equals 21 residues. Germline V gene data show CDR1 as SGHTA and CDR2 as FQGTGA. Trimming pared 1 base from V and 4 bases from J, leaving 28 bases between. The CDR3 spells CASSLRGQQEPEFDGTGELFF. The CDR3, as DNA: TGTGCCAGCAGCTTAAGGGGCCAACAGGAGCCCGAATTTGATGGCACCGGGGAGCTGTTTTTT.

This clonotype was seen repeatedly, ten times or more. V is TRBV30 and J is TRBJ1-1, with 9 bases lining up with TRBD1. The germline CDR1 and CDR2 sequences are GTSNPN and SVGIG (reference sequence). After removal of 2 bases from V and 1 base from J, the junction contained 5 bases not matched to a gene. This CDR3 contains 15 residues. The chain's CDR3 is CAWSTGQGWNTEAFF. The CDR3 nucleotides read TGTGCCTGGAGTACAGGACAGGGGTGGAACACTGAAGCTTTCTTT.

This clonotype appeared many times. This chain uses TRBV11-2 with TRBJ2-7; possibly TRBD2 for D (7 bases). Trimming left V 0 bases short and J 4 bases short, with 13 bases between. CDR3 size: 15 residues. CDR1 is SGHAT and CDR2 is FQNNGV in the germline V gene. The CDR3 loop reads CASSLEGGATYEQYF. As DNA, the CDR3 is TGTGCCAGCAGCTTAGAAGGGGGGGCTACGTACGAGCAGTACTTC.

In this sample, this clonotype turned up many times. The rearrangement uses TRBV5-1 and TRBJ1-2; 7 nucleotides align to TRBD1. There are 16 residues in the CDR3. J was trimmed by 1 base and V by 3 bases; bases with no gene match: 9. The V gene's germline CDR1 is SGHRS and CDR2 YFSETQ. The CDR3 sequence: CASSSLPGQNNYGYTF. CDR3 coding DNA: TGCGCCAGCAGCTCGCTTCCGGGACAGAATAACTATGGCTACACCTTC. Drawing the rest from reference TRBV5-1 and TRBJ1-2, the complete variable domain is KAGVTQTPRYLIKTRGQQVTLSCSPISGHRSVSWYQQTPGQGLQFLFEYFSETQRNKGNFPGRFSGRQFSNSRSEMNVSTLELGDSALYLCASSSLPGQNNYGYTFGSGTRLTVV.

This chain connects TRBV4-1 to TRBJ1-1, with D unresolved. CDR3 length equals 15 residues. Deletions cut 3 bases from V and 0 bases from J, with 11 bases between. Germline assignment: CDR1 MGHRA and CDR2 YSYEKL. The CDR3 nucleotides read TGCGCCAGCAGCCACGGATCGGAGCTGAACACTGAAGCTTTCTTT. Translated: CASSHGSELNTEAFF.

This clonotype was seen a handful of times. The gene calls are TRBV29-1 and TRBJ2-5; a possible D gene is TRBD2 (6 bases). The germline V gene has CDR1 SQVTM and CDR2 ANQGSEA. The CDR3 is 15 amino acids. V lost 7 bases, J lost 3 bases, and 21 bases lay in between. CDR3 residues: CSATPEGRIEETQYF. DNA for the CDR3: TGCAGCGCCACCCCTGAGGGGAGGATTGAAGAGACCCAGTACTTC.

This clonotype was counted many times. The chain uses TRBV6-2 or TRBV6-3 and TRBJ2-5; 8 bases fit TRBD2. The V gene's germline CDR1 is MNHEY and CDR2 SVGEGT. V trimming: 6 bases; J trimming: 5 bases; junction bases outside the gene matches: 8. The CDR3 covers 14 residues. DNA for the CDR3: TGTGCCAGCAGCCCGGGACTAGTGGGGGAGACCCAGTACTTC. Translated, it gives CASSPGLVGETQYF.